The present T cell receptor beta chain was sequenced within a study of Tregs in tolerant kidney transplant recipients. Study-wide results and caveats: Changing PCR primers prevented nucleotide comparison between some patients' samples. This study did not directly address biological reproducibility.

This CDR3 spans 14 amino acids. The J segment lost 3 bases and the V segment lost 5 bases, leaving 5 bases of the junction unmatched. Germline V gene sequence: CDR1 SGHTA, CDR2 FQGTGA. This clone showed up just once. No antigen is known for it. TCRdb's copy holds only in-frame clones and misses some; the assay was immunoSEQ multiplex PCR. The sample includes around 98,000 clones, 80% to 95% seen only once; the top ten take 0.46%. Material: CD4+ T cells from blood, obtained before the transplant. The clonotype was recovered from a human donor who received a combined kidney and bone marrow transplant. This chain joins TRBV7-3 and TRBJ2-5; 8 bases match TRBD1. In DNA, the CDR3 is TGTGCCAGCAGCAGTACAGGGGGAGAAGAGACCCAGTACTTC. Translated, it gives CASSSTGGEETQYF.